Given below is one T cell receptor beta chain in context. This clone is a singleton in its sample. Its antigen is unknown. Qualities for individual bases were not recorded, and no much larger clone is one base off. These data belong to a study of STAT5B mutations in CD4+ large granular lymphocyte leukemia (dated 2022 in TCRdb). For context, the study as a whole: Among the healthy controls, the CDR3 'QG' motif was associated with a particular HLA allele. The study compared the TCRbeta repertoires of patients with CD4+ T-cell large granular lymphocyte leukemia against the TCRbeta repertoires of healthy blood donors. Flow cytometry performed on FACSCanto II or FACSVerse showed that the purified fractions had more than 95% purity among lymphocytes.

Summary of the overall study and its limitations: The data were not HLA-matched, and the higher clonality in CD4+ T-LGLL than in CD8+ T-LGLL could be due to the relatively small sample size. TRBV06-family usage was enriched among the top patient clones (8/27) compared with healthy controls (2/35). Each patient's main leukemic clonotypes were private, but around 27% of these clonotypes showed up at low frequency in the non-leukemic repertoires of other patients. Greater clonality appeared to be present in CD4-sorted patient repertoires than in healthy CD4+ repertoires, and the difference was retained after the putative leukemic clones were removed.

The CDR3 spans 15 residues, from the cysteine through the phenylalanine. The retained sequence is limited to the CDR3, 45 bases, with the frame set at the first base. Cut back by 0 bases and 13 bases, the V and J ends lie 19 bases apart. Taken from the germline V gene (reference sequence), the CDR1 and CDR2 loops are MNHEY and SMNVEV. The immunoSEQ assay at survey resolution was applied to genomic DNA for sequencing of TCRbeta rearrangements. The authors processed their data as follows. In the TCR sequencing data, the lowest productive clonotype frequency that could be detected was 2.59 x 10-5. Only productive TCRbeta rearrangements, defined as complete and in-frame sequences, were included in the analyses. Clonality for each sample was calculated as Simpson clonality in the immunoSEQ Analyzer version 3.0. Clones were grouped by frequency into very rare, small, medium, large (1-20%) or hyperexpanded (>20%) categories. Generation probabilities were estimated with OLGA 1.2.3, V-gene circos plots were generated with VDJtools, specificities were searched for in VDJdb, and CDR3 motifs were identified with GLIPH. This immuneACCESS table, as held by TCRdb, lists in-frame sequences with V and J called but not all clones. Of the missing ones, under half trace to an unresolved V gene in checked studies; the others have no known cause. D and trimming come from the DNA, and the V and J calls and clone size come from that table. A total of some 35,000 clones appear in this sample, 70% to 90% of them only once. The ten top clones hold approximately 1% of the sample.

The healthy control group was made up of more than 35 blood donors, and the Finnish Red Cross blood service supplied their buffy coats. All TCR-sequenced material derived from peripheral blood: patient blood samples and healthy donor buffy coats. Peripheral blood mononuclear cells were isolated by Ficoll-Hypaque gradient centrifugation. For the healthy controls, CD4+ cells were obtained from buffy coats by magnetic purification. Genomic DNA was extracted with the Gentra Puregene Cell and Tissue kit and quantified on a Qubit 2.0 fluorometer. The sequence came from a human donor in good health. Sequences were obtained from CD4+ T cells from blood buffy coats. Recombination joined TRBV27 with TRBJ2-1, with TRBD2 as a weak D call on 7 bases. This receptor has the CDR3 CASSLSLGGARGQFF. The DNA is as follows: TGTGCCAGCAGTTTATCCCTGGGGGGGGCCAGGGGACAGTTCTTC.